A single sample is the source of the 4 T cell receptor beta chains below, sequenced in a study of blood T cells in healthy people across ages. The use of a sample-barcoded 5' primer and a J-beta primer mix characterized a second PCR of roughly 6 to 11 cycles. TCRdb reanalysed the 5' RACE reads using MiXCR and keeps one entry per CDR3 protein. This table holds around 1,000,000 distinct CDR3 sequences, about 25% found once. These data also featured in a second study, about T cells of mothers and their children.

Sequenced: blood. The receptors here all came from a girl aged 2-9 years in good health.

The rearrangement links TRBV4-1 to TRBJ2-7; 7 nucleotides agree with TRBD2. Trimming removed 3 bases from V and 0 bases from J; junction bases left unmatched: 5. Germline V gene sequence: CDR1 MGHRA, CDR2 YSYEKL. The CDR3 contains 15 residues. The CDR3 nucleotides are TGCGCCAGCAGCCATGAAGCGGGAAGCTCCTACGAGCAGTACTTC. Residues: CASSHEAGSSYEQYF.

V gene TRBV4-1 combines with J gene TRBJ2-2, with 12 bases that match TRBD2. The CDR3 extends over 16 amino acids. CDR1 and CDR2 from the germline V gene are MGHRA and YSYEKL. V shed 0 bases and J 7 bases; nucleotides not matched to a gene: 3. CDR3 in amino acids: CASSQETSGRFGELFF. The CDR3 DNA is TGCGCCAGCAGCCAAGAAACTAGCGGGAGGTTCGGGGAGCTGTTTTTT.

The chain joins TRBV7-9 to TRBJ2-5; TRBD1 is a possible D gene (6 bases). Judging by the DNA end, TRBJ2-1 fits better; the J call may be wrong. The CDR3 length is 16 residues. Looked up from germline, CDR1 is SEHNR and CDR2 is FQNEAQ (reference sequence). CDR3 sequence reads: CASTRGTPKTYNEQFF. The DNA of the CDR3 is TGTGCCAGCACCAGAGGGACACCGAAAACGTACAATGAGCAGTTCTTC.

The CDR3 loop reads CASSLLTRDFYNEQFF. The CDR3 bases are TGTGCCAGCAGCTTGTTAACTAGGGACTTTTACAATGAGCAGTTCTTC. The rearrangement joins TRBV5-4 to TRBJ2-1; a possible D gene is TRBD2 (6 bases). Germline V CDR1 and CDR2: SGHNT, YYREEE (reference sequence). The CDR3 runs 16 residues. V gave up 1 base and J gave up 4 bases, with 15 bases separating them.